This TCR beta chain comes out of a study of blood T cell repertoires in COVID-19. Per the study methods: Reference gene primer amplification yielded estimated nucleated cell counts. The assay was immunoSEQ multiplex PCR, and TCRdb's table has in-frame clones only and misses some. V and J calls and clone size are those listed in that table; D and trimming were worked out from the DNA. Here the sample spans 220,000 or so clones, approximately 91% being singletons. V shed 4 bases and J shed 9 bases, with 10 bases lying between them. The CDR3 has 11 amino acids. The germline V gene encodes CDR1 LGHNT and CDR2 FRNRAP.

The clonotype comes from a man aged 60 to 69 who had recovered from COVID-19. This rearrangement joins TRBV12-5 to TRBJ2-7; the D is unclear. Specimen: peripheral blood. CDR3 loop: CASGSYDPQYF. In DNA form, the CDR3 reads TGTGCTAGTGGTTCCTACGATCCGCAGTACTTC.